This T cell receptor beta chain was sequenced for a study of PD-L1 blockade in urothelial cancer. Looking at the study overall: Each patient had 0 to 3 earlier chemotherapy regimens.

Per the germline V gene, CDR1 is SNHLY and CDR2 is FYNNEI. V dropped 6 bases and J dropped 0 bases, with 9 bases sitting between them. CDR3 size: 13 residues. Sequencing was performed with immunoSEQ multiplex PCR; in TCRdb, only in-frame clones are kept and a portion is missing. The data contain 35,000 to 55,000 clones, more than 75% of them seen just once; the ten biggest clones take up 14%. The sequencing used PBMCs, collected around atezolizumab (anti-PD-L1) treatment. The chain couples TRBV2 to TRBJ2-7; D gene ambiguous. The TCR originated in a woman aged 60-75 years with urothelial cancer. As DNA, the CDR3 is TGTGCCAGCAGCGGCGGTTACTCCTACGAGCAGTACTTC. This sequence encodes CASSGGYSYEQYF.